This TCR beta chain is drawn from a study of technical replicates of blood from a few donors. CDR1 and CDR2 from the germline V gene are SGHDN and FVKESK. J was trimmed by 8 bases and V by 5 bases; bases with no gene match: 7. The CDR3 is made up of 14 amino acids. Sequencing was performed with immunoSEQ multiplex PCR; in TCRdb, only in-frame clones are kept and a portion is missing. The sample has around 100,000 clones; about 95% are singletons. Sequencing used T cells isolated from PBMCs. The chain recombines TRBV14 with TRBJ1-4, with 8 bases fitting TRBD1. The receptor comes from a human donor in good health. The CDR3: CASSAQGVIEKLFF. As DNA, the CDR3 is TGTGCCAGCAGCGCACAGGGGGTGATAGAAAAACTGTTTTTT.